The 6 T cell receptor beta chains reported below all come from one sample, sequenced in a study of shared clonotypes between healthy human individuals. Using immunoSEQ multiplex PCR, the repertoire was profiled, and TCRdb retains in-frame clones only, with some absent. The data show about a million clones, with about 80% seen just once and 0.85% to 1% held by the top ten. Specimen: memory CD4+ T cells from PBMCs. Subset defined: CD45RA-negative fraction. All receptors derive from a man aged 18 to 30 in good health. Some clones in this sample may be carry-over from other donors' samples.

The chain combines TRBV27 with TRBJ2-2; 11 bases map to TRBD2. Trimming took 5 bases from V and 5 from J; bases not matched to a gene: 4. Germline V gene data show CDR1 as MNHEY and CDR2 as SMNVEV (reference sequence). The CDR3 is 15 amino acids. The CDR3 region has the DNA TGTGCCAGCAGTGATGGACTAGCGGGTACCGGGGAGCTGTTTTTT. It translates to CASSDGLAGTGELFF.

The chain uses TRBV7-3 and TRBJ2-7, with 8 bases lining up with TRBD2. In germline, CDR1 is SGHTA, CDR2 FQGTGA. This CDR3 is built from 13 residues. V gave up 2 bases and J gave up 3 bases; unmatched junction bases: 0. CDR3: CASSLAGGYEQYF. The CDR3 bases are TGTGCCAGCAGCTTAGCGGGAGGCTACGAGCAGTACTTC.

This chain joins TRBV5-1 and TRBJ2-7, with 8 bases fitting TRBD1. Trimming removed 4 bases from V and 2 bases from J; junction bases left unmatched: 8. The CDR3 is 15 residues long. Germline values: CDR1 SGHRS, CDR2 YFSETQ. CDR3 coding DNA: TGCGCCAGCAGCGCCTCCGGGACAGGCCCCTACGAGCAGTACTTC. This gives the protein CASSASGTGPYEQYF.

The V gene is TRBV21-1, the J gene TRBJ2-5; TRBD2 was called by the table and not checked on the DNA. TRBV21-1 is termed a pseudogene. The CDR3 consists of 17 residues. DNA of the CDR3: TGTGCCAGCAGCAAGTTAGCGGGAGGAGAAGGGGGAGAGACCCAGTACTTC. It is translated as CASSKLAGGEGGETQYF.

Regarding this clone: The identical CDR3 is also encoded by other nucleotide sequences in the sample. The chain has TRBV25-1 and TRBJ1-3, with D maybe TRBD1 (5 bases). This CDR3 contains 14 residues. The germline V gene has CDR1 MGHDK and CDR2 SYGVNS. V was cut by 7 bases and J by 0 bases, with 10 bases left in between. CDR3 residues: CASTDSLSGNTIYF. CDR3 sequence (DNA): TGTGCCAGCACCGACAGTCTCTCTGGAAACACCATATATTTT.

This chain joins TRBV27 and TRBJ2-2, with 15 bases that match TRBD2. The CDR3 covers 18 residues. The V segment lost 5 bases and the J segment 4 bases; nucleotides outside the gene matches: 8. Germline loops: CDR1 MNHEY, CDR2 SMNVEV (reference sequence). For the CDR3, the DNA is TGTGCCAGCAGTGTCGGACTAGCGGGAGGGCCTGGCACCGGGGAGCTGTTTTTT. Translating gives CASSVGLAGGPGTGELFF.